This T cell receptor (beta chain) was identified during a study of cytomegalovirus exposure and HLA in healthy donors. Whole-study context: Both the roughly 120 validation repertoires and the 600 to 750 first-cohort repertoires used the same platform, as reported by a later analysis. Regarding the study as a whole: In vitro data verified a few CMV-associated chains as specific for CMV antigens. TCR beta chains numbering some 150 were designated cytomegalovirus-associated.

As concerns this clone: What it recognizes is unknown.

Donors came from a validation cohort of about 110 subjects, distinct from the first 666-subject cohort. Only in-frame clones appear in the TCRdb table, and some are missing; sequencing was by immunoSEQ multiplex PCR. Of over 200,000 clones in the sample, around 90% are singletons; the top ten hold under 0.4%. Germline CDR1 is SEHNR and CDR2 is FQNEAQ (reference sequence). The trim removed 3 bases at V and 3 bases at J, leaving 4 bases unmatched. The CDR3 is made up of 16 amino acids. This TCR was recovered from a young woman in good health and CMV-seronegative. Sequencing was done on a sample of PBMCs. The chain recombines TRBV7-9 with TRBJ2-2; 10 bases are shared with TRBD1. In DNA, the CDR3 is TGTGCCAGCAGCTTCGGACAGGGGGGTGACACCGGGGAGCTGTTTTTT. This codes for CASSFGQGGDTGELFF.